One and the same sample provided the 11 T cell receptor beta chains below, sequenced in a study of shared clonotypes between healthy human individuals. Naive CD8 cells lacked CD45RO and underwent positive selection for CCR7, leaving out terminally differentiated effector memory CD45RA+ cells. Clones were sequenced by immunoSEQ multiplex PCR, and TCRdb holds only the in-frame ones, with some missing. Of about 1,800,000 clones in the sample, approximately 94% were seen once. The sequencing input was naive CD8+ T cells sorted from blood. These receptors were collected from a man younger than 35 in good health.

The V call is TRBV7-9, the J call TRBJ2-2; 9 nucleotides match TRBD2. Germline values: CDR1 SEHNR, CDR2 FQNEAQ (reference sequence). The CDR3 has 15 residues. With 5 bases clipped from V and 7 bases from J, the junction kept 8 bases outside the gene matches. The CDR3 region is CASSLLAGADGELFF. CDR3 nucleotides: TGTGCCAGCAGCCTATTAGCGGGAGCGGACGGGGAGCTGTTTTTT.

This clone was seen once. The rearrangement joins TRBV7-9 to TRBJ2-7; 10 bases align to TRBD1. With V trimmed by 5 bases and J by 5 bases, 12 bases remained unmatched. Germline CDR1 is SEHNR and CDR2 is FQNEAQ (reference sequence). This CDR3 is 16 amino acids long. Here the CDR3 DNA reads TGTGCCAGCAGCGCTCTCCGGACAGGGGGGAACCACGAGCAGTACTTC. Protein product: CASSALRTGGNHEQYF.

The V call is TRBV18, the J call TRBJ2-2; D is unresolved. The V end was cut by 0 bases, the J end by 4 bases, with 3 bases between. Germline lookup yields CDR1 KGHSH and CDR2 LQKENI. The CDR3 has 13 residues. The CDR3 region is CASSPPSTGELFF. CDR3 bases: TGTGCCAGCTCACCACCGTCCACCGGGGAGCTGTTTTTT.

This sequence joins TRBV7-2 and TRBJ2-4, with a possible D match to TRBD2 (6 bases). V was shortened by 7 bases and J by 15 bases, with 25 bases between the two germline ends. Germline V gene lookup returns CDR1 SGHTA and CDR2 FQGNSA. This CDR3 comprises 14 residues. In DNA form, the CDR3 reads TGTGCCAGCACCCTCGTGGGGGGTACAGACGGACCGTACTTC. Translating it yields CASTLVGGTDGPYF.

This chain uses TRBV19 with TRBJ1-6; D remains ambiguous. V lost 5 bases to trimming and J lost 6 bases, with 20 bases between them. Per the germline V gene, CDR1 is LNHDA and CDR2 is SQIVND (reference sequence). The CDR3 totals 17 residues. The CDR3 DNA reads TGTGCCAGTAGTCCCCACAGCGACCTCGGGAGTAATTCACCCCTCCACTTT. This translates into CASSPHSDLGSNSPLHF.

The chain has TRBV30 and TRBJ2-7; 8 bases match TRBD1. With V trimmed by 1 base and J by 2 bases, 4 bases remained unmatched. This CDR3 has 14 residues. Germline CDR1 GTSNPN, CDR2 SVGIG (reference sequence). The CDR3 sequence is CAWSGGTGPYEQYF. Written as DNA, the CDR3 is TGTGCCTGGAGTGGCGGGACAGGCCCCTACGAGCAGTACTTC.

The J gene is TRBJ2-1, the V gene TRBV5-1; a possible D gene is TRBD1 (6 bases). The V and J ends lost 3 bases and 4 bases respectively, with 11 bases between them. The CDR3 totals 14 residues. Germline values: CDR1 SGHRS, CDR2 YFSETQ. The CDR3 here is CASSWDNTYNEQFF. DNA of the CDR3: TGCGCCAGCAGCTGGGACAACACATACAATGAGCAGTTCTTC.

The J gene is TRBJ2-1, the V gene TRBV7-9; TRBD2 is a possible D gene (6 bases). This CDR3 has 13 residues. The V end lost 8 bases, the J end lost 3 bases, and 11 bases lay between the germline ends. Per germline, CDR1 SEHNR and CDR2 FQNEAQ (reference sequence). CDR3 bases: TGTGCCAGCTTCGGCGGGAACTACAATGAGCAGTTCTTC. Amino acid sequence: CASFGGNYNEQFF.

The chain recombines TRBV9 with TRBJ2-1; 9 bases align to TRBD2. This CDR3 is built from 14 residues. Trimming removed 3 bases from V and 5 bases from J; junction bases left unmatched: 3. CDR1 is SGDLS and CDR2 is YYNGEE in the germline V gene. The CDR3 DNA reads TGTGCCAGCAGCGCCGGGACTAGCCACAATGAGCAGTTCTTC. This translates into CASSAGTSHNEQFF. Full variable domain (outside the CDR3, taken from reference TRBV9 and TRBJ2-1): DSGVTQTPKHLITATGQRVTLRCSPRSGDLSVYWYQQSLDQGLQFLIQYYNGEERAKGNILERFSAQQFPDLHSELNLSSLELGDSALYFCASSAGTSHNEQFFGPGTRLTVL.

This chain connects TRBV5-4 to TRBJ2-7, with no clear D. Trimming stripped 0 bases from V and 5 bases from J, with 0 bases between. Germline V lookup: CDR1 SGHNT, CDR2 YYREEE (reference sequence). This CDR3 has 10 residues. CDR3 in amino acids: CASSLDEQYF. The DNA of the CDR3 is TGTGCCAGCAGCTTGGACGAGCAGTACTTC.

The V gene is TRBV9, the J gene TRBJ2-1, with D unclear. Germline V gives CDR1 SGDLS, CDR2 YYNGEE. The CDR3 spans 10 residues. Trimming removed 5 bases at V and 8 bases at J, with 5 bases between. CDR3 region: CASRADEQFF. The CDR3 DNA reads as TGTGCCAGCAGGGCGGATGAGCAGTTCTTC.